Shown below are 12 T cell receptor beta chains from a single sample sequenced in a study of shared clonotypes between healthy human individuals. The data were produced by immunoSEQ multiplex PCR, yet TCRdb's version contains in-frame clones alone and is incomplete. Of around 940,000 clones in the sample, about 80% were seen once. The sample comprised memory CD4+ T cells sorted from blood. Described subset: CD45RA-negative fraction. These receptors originate from a man in his late teens or twenties in good health.

The sample holds one count of this clone. The chain has TRBV7-9 and TRBJ2-2; no firm D call. The CDR3 extends over 14 amino acids. V was trimmed by 5 bases and J by 3 bases, leaving 10 bases between them. Per the germline V gene, CDR1 is SEHNR and CDR2 is FQNEAQ (reference sequence). CDR3 loop: CASSERLDTGELFF. The CDR3 coding sequence is TGTGCCAGCAGCGAACGCCTGGACACCGGGGAGCTGTTTTTT.

The chain joins TRBV10-3 to TRBJ1-2; possible D gene TRBD1, 6 bases. The CDR3 covers 12 residues. V dropped 10 bases and J dropped 6 bases, with 15 bases sitting between them. Germline V lookup: CDR1 ENHRY, CDR2 SYGVKD. Here the CDR3 DNA reads TGTGCCACCGACCGACAGGAGGATGGCTACACCTTC. Its protein product is CATDRQEDGYTF.

CDR3 loop: CASNKGLAGSYEQYF. The DNA for the CDR3 is TGTGCCAGCAACAAGGGACTAGCGGGATCCTACGAGCAGTACTTC. This chain links TRBV6-5 with TRBJ2-7; 13 nucleotides match TRBD2. CDR1 is MNHEY, CDR2 SVGAGI, per germline. The CDR3 contains 15 residues. V gave up 7 bases and J gave up 1 base; unmatched junction bases: 4.

The J gene is TRBJ1-5, the V gene TRBV2, with 7 bases matching TRBD1. Germline CDR1 is SNHLY and CDR2 is FYNNEI. This CDR3 is built from 14 residues. The trim removed 1 base at V and 6 bases at J, leaving 3 bases unmatched. The CDR3 spells CASSEGTGAQPQHF. As DNA, the CDR3 is TGTGCCAGCAGTGAAGGCACAGGGGCTCAGCCCCAGCATTTT.

The chain couples TRBV5-1 to TRBJ2-2; no reliable D call. CDR1 is SGHRS, CDR2 YFSETQ, per germline. This CDR3 spans 16 amino acids. Trimming removed 4 bases at V and 2 bases at J, with 15 bases between. CDR3 nucleotides: TGCGCCAGCAGCCCCCGACCCGGACCCAACACCGGGGAGCTGTTTTTT. This gives the protein CASSPRPGPNTGELFF.

J is TRBJ2-2 and V is TRBV7-9, with a tentative D call TRBD1 (6 bases). Trimming stripped 10 bases from V and 2 bases from J, with 14 bases between. CDR1 and CDR2 from the germline V gene are SEHNR and FQNEAQ (reference sequence). CDR3 size: 14 residues. Here the CDR3 reads CATSGTRNTGELFF. The CDR3 nucleotides are TGTGCCACCTCTGGGACAAGAAACACCGGGGAGCTGTTTTTT.

The genes are TRBV6-5 and TRBJ2-1; 13 bases agree with TRBD2. The CDR3 has 16 amino acids. Per the germline V gene, CDR1 is MNHEY and CDR2 is SVGAGI. V gave up 2 bases and J gave up 5 bases; unmatched junction bases: 3. For the CDR3, the DNA is TGTGCCAGCAGTTACGGCGGGACTAGCGGGAACAATGAGCAGTTCTTC. Its protein is CASSYGGTSGNNEQFF.

The genes are TRBV5-1 and TRBJ2-4; D gene uncertain. The CDR3 sequence is 17 residues long. Germline CDR1 and CDR2: SGHRS and YFSETQ. The V gene lost 4 bases and the J gene lost 0 bases, with 17 bases spanning the gap. CDR3 amino acids: CASSLDPTARAKNIQYF. CDR3 DNA: TGCGCCAGCAGCCTGGATCCGACGGCCAGAGCCAAAAACATTCAGTACTTC. Complete variable domain (other parts from reference TRBV5-1 and TRBJ2-4): KAGVTQTPRYLIKTRGQQVTLSCSPISGHRSVSWYQQTPGQGLQFLFEYFSETQRNKGNFPGRFSGRQFSNSRSEMNVSTLELGDSALYLCASSLDPTARAKNIQYFGAGTRLSVL.

This clone occurred a few times. The CDR3 sequence is CASSQTAGAGTQYF. The CDR3 DNA reads TGCGCCAGCAGCCAGACAGCAGGGGCGGGTACGCAGTATTTT. This chain links TRBV4-1 with TRBJ2-3, with D maybe TRBD1 (6 bases). The CDR3 loop spans 14 amino acids. Germline-derived CDR1 and CDR2 are MGHRA and YSYEKL. V was shortened by 3 bases and J by 8 bases, with 15 bases between the two germline ends.

Turning to this clone: This sample also contains other DNA sequences that code for the same CDR3. V gene TRBV5-1 combines with J gene TRBJ2-7; 9 positions match TRBD1. CDR3 length: 14 residues. V trimming: 5 bases; J trimming: 1 base; junction bases outside the gene matches: 4. The germline V gene has CDR1 SGHRS and CDR2 YFSETQ. The CDR3 loop reads CASRPGTGSYEQYF. CDR3 DNA: TGCGCCAGCAGGCCTGGGACAGGGTCCTACGAGCAGTACTTC.

Of note for this clone: Other nucleotide sequences in the sample specify the same CDR3. The chain is built from TRBV2 and TRBJ2-3; unclear D gene. The CDR3 consists of 11 residues. V was trimmed by 5 bases and J by 6 bases, leaving 6 bases between them. Germline lookup yields CDR1 SNHLY and CDR2 FYNNEI. Here the CDR3 reads CASSLGDTQYF. The CDR3 DNA follows: TGTGCCAGCAGTCTCGGGGATACGCAGTATTTT.

This clone was observed once. Other DNA variants within this sample encode the same CDR3. This chain uses TRBV19 with TRBJ2-1; D may be TRBD2 (7 bases). Germline V gene lookup returns CDR1 LNHDA and CDR2 SQIVND (reference sequence). CDR3 length: 15 residues. V was pared by 1 base and J by 4 bases, with 11 bases between. CDR3 sequence reads: CASSIARGGYNEQFF. CDR3 sequence (DNA): TGTGCCAGTAGTATAGCCAGGGGAGGGTACAATGAGCAGTTCTTC.